Each of the 10 T cell receptor beta chains below was sequenced from the same sample in a study of blood T cell repertoires in COVID-19. The repertoire was sequenced with immunoSEQ multiplex PCR; TCRdb's copy has only in-frame clones and lacks some. The sample lists about 210,000 clones, approximately 75% seen once, with around a tenth in the top ten. Material for sequencing was PBMCs or T cells enriched from blood (not recorded which). The receptors come from a man between 35 and 55 years old who had recovered from COVID-19.

The chain employs TRBV19 and TRBJ1-2, with TRBD1 matching 8 bases. This CDR3 spans 16 amino acids. CDR1 is LNHDA and CDR2 is SQIVND in the germline V gene (reference sequence). V was pared by 1 base and J by 7 bases, with 11 bases of the junction left unmatched. CDR3 nucleotide sequence: TGTGCCAGTAGTATAGGGACAGGGAGCGATGGTGGTGGCTACACCTTC. Its translation is CASSIGTGSDGGGYTF. Based on the CDR3 plus reference TRBV19 and TRBJ1-2, the full variable domain is DGGITQSPKYLFRKEGQNVTLSCEQNLNHDAMYWYRQDPGQGLRLIYYSQIVNDFQKGDIAEGYSVSREKKESFPLTVTSAQKNPTAFYLCASSIGTGSDGGGYTFGSGTRLTVV.

This rearrangement joins TRBV7-9 to TRBJ1-1; D unclear. CDR1 is SEHNR and CDR2 is FQNEAQ in the germline V gene (reference sequence). CDR3 size: 15 residues. With 4 bases removed from V and 3 bases from J, the gap between germline ends came to 15 bases. Here the CDR3 DNA reads TGTGCCAGCAGCTCCGACGCGGTAAGATACACTGAAGCTTTCTTT. Encoded protein: CASSSDAVRYTEAFF. Full variable domain (outside the CDR3, taken from reference TRBV7-9 and TRBJ1-1): DTGVSQNPRHKITKRGQNVTFRCDPISEHNRLYWYRQTLGQGPEFLTYFQNEAQLEKSRLLSDRFSAERPKGSFSTLEIQRTEQGDSAMYLCASSSDAVRYTEAFFGQGTRLTVV.

This clone is a singleton in its sample. The rearrangement joins TRBV10-3 to TRBJ1-3; 8 bases map to TRBD1. The CDR3 runs 13 residues. J gave up 4 bases and V 6 bases, and 2 bases lay outside the gene matches. Germline CDR1 is ENHRY and CDR2 is SYGVKD. CDR3 DNA sequence: TGTGCCATCAGCGGGACAGGCGGAAACACCATATATTTT. As protein: CAISGTGGNTIYF.

This clone was counted only a few times. The rearrangement uses TRBV3-1 (or the pseudogene TRBV3-2) and TRBJ2-1; 7 nucleotides agree with TRBD2. The CDR3 has 14 residues. Germline CDR1 reads LGHDT; CDR2 reads YNNKEL (reference sequence). Trimming at V came to 3 bases and at J to 7 bases, leaving 6 bases not matched to a gene. CDR3 DNA: TGTGCCAGCAGCCAGGGAGCGGGGCCGAATGAGCAGTTCTTC. This encodes CASSQGAGPNEQFF.

This chain joins TRBV11-2 and TRBJ2-1, with D maybe TRBD2 (5 bases). The V end was cut by 1 base, the J end by 9 bases, with 16 bases between. The length of the CDR3 is 15 residues. Germline V CDR1 and CDR2: SGHAT, FQNNGV. The chain's CDR3 is CASSLVPLAGSEQFF. CDR3 nucleotide sequence: TGTGCCAGCAGCTTAGTTCCCTTGGCTGGGAGTGAGCAGTTCTTC.

The chain combines TRBV2 with TRBJ1-5, with 7 bases matching TRBD1. Germline V gene data show CDR1 as SNHLY and CDR2 as FYNNEI. The CDR3 has 14 amino acids. Losses at the gene ends were 1 base for V and 5 bases for J; bases not matched to a gene: 2. In DNA form, the CDR3 reads TGTGCCAGCAGTGAAGGGACAGGCTATCAGCCCCAGCATTTT. Encoded protein: CASSEGTGYQPQHF.

A few counts support this clone. The chain combines TRBV9 with TRBJ1-1, with 7 bases identical to TRBD1. The CDR3 is 16 amino acids. Trimming took 0 bases from V and 6 from J; bases not matched to a gene: 11. The germline gives CDR1 SGDLS, CDR2 YYNGEE. DNA for the CDR3: TGTGCCAGCAGCGTAGAGGGGAACAGGGGTCTCTCTGAAGCTTTCTTT. Its protein is CASSVEGNRGLSEAFF.

V is TRBV5-5 and J is TRBJ1-2; D might be TRBD1 (6 bases). Trimming removed 4 bases from V and 3 bases from J, with 10 bases in between. Germline values: CDR1 SGHKS, CDR2 YYEKEE (reference sequence). The CDR3 has 13 amino acids. The CDR3 here is CASSHRQDYGYTF. CDR3 DNA: TGTGCCAGCAGCCATCGACAGGACTATGGCTACACCTTC.

J is TRBJ1-2 and V is TRBV3-1 (or the pseudogene TRBV3-2), with D perhaps matching TRBD1 (5 bases). Trimming cost V 1 base and J 4 bases, with 13 bases left between them. In germline, CDR1 is LGHDT, CDR2 YNNKEL (reference sequence). The CDR3 covers 15 residues. CDR3 sequence (DNA): TGTGCCAGCAGCCAAGTTCTAGCGAGGGGCTATGGCTACACCTTC. This encodes CASSQVLARGYGYTF.

This clone was seen more than once but under ten times. CDR3 sequence (DNA): TGTGCCTTGACAGGGGGAAACTATGGCTACACCTTC. It codes for CALTGGNYGYTF. The chain recombines TRBV30 with TRBJ1-2, with 9 bases that match TRBD1. The CDR3 totals 12 residues. The V gene end was trimmed by 7 bases and the J gene end by 2 bases; junction bases not matched to a gene: 2. The germline V gene encodes CDR1 GTSNPN and CDR2 SVGIG (reference sequence).